This T cell receptor (beta chain) was found in a study of cytomegalovirus exposure and HLA in healthy donors. Study context: Genotyping showed 75% to 90% of almost 400 donors falling in the Caucasian-associated ancestry cluster.

Germline CDR1 is SGHAT and CDR2 is FQNNGV. The ends lost 4 bases at V and 2 bases at J; junction bases unmatched: 6. CDR3 length: 15 amino acids. The primer mix had 60 Vbeta and 13 Jbeta primers. Using immunoSEQ multiplex PCR, the repertoire was profiled, and TCRdb retains in-frame clones only, with some absent. The sample table includes over 75,000 clones. Study results and caveats: According to the study, roughly 160 TCR beta chains were cytomegalovirus-associated. Researchers had no immune exposure information except CMV serostatus available. Within the data, a cluster of highly shared sequence variants was likely a sequencing artifact.

Notes on this clone: Its antigen is not known.

The sequence was obtained from a girl between 10 and 17 years old in good health and CMV-seropositive. The chain combines TRBV11-2 with TRBJ2-7; the match to TRBD1 covers 9 bases. The sample consisted of PBMCs. This chain's CDR3 is CASSWYRGPTYEQYF. In nucleotides, the CDR3 is TGTGCCAGCAGCTGGTACAGGGGGCCCACCTACGAGCAGTACTTC.